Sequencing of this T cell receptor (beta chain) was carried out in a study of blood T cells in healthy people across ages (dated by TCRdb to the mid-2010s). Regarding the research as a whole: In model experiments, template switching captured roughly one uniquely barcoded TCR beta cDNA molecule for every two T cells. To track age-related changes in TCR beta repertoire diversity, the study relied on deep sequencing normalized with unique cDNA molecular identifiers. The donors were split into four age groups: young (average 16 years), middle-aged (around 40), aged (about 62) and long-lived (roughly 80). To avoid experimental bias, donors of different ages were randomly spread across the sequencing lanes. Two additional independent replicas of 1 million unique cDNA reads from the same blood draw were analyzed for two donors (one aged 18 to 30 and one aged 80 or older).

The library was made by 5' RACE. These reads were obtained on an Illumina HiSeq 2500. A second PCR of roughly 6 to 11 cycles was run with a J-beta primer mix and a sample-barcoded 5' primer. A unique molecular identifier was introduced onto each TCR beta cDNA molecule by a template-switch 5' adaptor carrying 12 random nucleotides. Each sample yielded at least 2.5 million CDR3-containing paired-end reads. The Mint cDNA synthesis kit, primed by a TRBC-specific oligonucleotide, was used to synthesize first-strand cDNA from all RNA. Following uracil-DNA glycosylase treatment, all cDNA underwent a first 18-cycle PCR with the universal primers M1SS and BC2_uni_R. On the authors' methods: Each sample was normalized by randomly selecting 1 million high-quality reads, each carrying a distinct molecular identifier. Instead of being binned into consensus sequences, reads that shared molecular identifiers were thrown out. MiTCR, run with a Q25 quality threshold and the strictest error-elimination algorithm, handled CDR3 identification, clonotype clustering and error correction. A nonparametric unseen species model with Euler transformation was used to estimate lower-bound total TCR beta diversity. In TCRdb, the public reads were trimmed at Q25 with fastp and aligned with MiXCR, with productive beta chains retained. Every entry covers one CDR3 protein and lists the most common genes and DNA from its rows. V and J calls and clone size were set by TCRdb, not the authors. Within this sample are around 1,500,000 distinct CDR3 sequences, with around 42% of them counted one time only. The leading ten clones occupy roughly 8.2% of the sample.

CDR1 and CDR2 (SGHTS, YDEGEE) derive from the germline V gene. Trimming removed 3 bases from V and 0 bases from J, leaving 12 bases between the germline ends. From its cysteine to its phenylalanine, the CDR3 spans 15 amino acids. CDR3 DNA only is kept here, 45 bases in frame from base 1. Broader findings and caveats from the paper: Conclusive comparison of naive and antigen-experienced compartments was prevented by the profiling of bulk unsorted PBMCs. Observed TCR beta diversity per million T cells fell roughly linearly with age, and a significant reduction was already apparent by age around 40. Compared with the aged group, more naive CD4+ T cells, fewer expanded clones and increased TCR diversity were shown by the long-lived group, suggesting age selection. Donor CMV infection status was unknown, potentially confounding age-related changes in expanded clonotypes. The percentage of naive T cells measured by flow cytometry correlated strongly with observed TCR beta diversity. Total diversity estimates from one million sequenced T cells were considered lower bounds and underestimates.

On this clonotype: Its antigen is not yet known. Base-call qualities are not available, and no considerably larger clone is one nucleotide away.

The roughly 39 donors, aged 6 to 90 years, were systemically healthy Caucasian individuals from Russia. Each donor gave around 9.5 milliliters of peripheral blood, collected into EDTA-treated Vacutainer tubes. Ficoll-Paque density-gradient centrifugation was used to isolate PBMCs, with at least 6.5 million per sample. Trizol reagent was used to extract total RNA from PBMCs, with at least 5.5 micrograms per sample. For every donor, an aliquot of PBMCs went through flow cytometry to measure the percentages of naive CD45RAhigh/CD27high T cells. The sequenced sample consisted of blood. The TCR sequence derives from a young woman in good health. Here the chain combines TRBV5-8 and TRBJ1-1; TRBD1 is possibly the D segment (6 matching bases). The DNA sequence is TGTGCCAGCAGCTGGGCAGGGGCGATGAACACTGAAGCTTTCTTT. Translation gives CASSWAGAMNTEAFF. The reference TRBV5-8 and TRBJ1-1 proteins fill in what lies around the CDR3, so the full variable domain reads EAGVTQSPTHLIKTRGQQATLRCSPISGHTSVYWYQQALGLGLQFLLWYDEGEERNRGNFPPRFSGRQFPNYSSELNVNALELEDSALYLCASSWAGAMNTEAFFGQGTRLTVV.